This T cell receptor (beta chain) originates from a study of T-cell memory formation after mild COVID-19. The V end lost 2 bases, the J end lost 4 bases, and 23 bases lay between the germline ends. CDR1 and CDR2 from the germline V gene are MNHNS and SASEGT. The CDR3 is 18 amino acids. This clonotype was counted once. A single record per CDR3 protein comes from TCRdb applying MiXCR to the 5' RACE reads. The repertoire holds fewer than 700,000 distinct CDR3 sequences, roughly 21% seen once, with under 8.5% in the top ten. The V call is TRBV6-1, the J call TRBJ1-2; D may be TRBD1 (6 bases). The sequencing sample was made of PBMCs or a T cell subset sorted from them (not recorded which). The TCR was taken from an adult woman who had mild COVID-19 (a few samples of this study predate the infection). Cell type and time point are not known. CDR3 sequence: CASSERNWELTGFYGYTF. For the CDR3, the DNA is TGTGCCAGCAGTGAAAGGAATTGGGAACTTACAGGGTTCTATGGCTACACCTTC.